The present T cell receptor (beta chain) was sequenced within a study of cytomegalovirus exposure and HLA in healthy donors. Comment on this clone: Its target is not known.

Findings and limits, study-wide: A few chains linked to CMV were shown in vitro to be specific for CMV antigens. The listing of 150 to 200 TCR beta chains classed them as cytomegalovirus-associated. Some public TCRs appeared in many individuals, while most sequences were rare.

Measured with immunoSEQ multiplex PCR; TCRdb has only the in-frame clones, and not every one. The sample carries roughly 79,000 clones, around 92% recorded once. The study drew the donors from its approximately 110-subject validation cohort, separate from the approximately 700-subject first cohort. The CDR3 has 14 residues. J gave up 4 bases and V 4 bases, and 6 bases lay outside the gene matches. The V gene's germline CDR1 is SEHNR and CDR2 FQNEAQ (reference sequence). This chain links TRBV7-9 with TRBJ2-7, with 8 bases fitting TRBD2. The clonotype comes from a man between 18 and 35 years old in good health and CMV-seronegative. Specimen: PBMCs. The CDR3: CASSYGTRKYEQYF. The CDR3 DNA sequence: TGTGCCAGCAGCTACGGGACTAGAAAGTACGAGCAGTACTTC.